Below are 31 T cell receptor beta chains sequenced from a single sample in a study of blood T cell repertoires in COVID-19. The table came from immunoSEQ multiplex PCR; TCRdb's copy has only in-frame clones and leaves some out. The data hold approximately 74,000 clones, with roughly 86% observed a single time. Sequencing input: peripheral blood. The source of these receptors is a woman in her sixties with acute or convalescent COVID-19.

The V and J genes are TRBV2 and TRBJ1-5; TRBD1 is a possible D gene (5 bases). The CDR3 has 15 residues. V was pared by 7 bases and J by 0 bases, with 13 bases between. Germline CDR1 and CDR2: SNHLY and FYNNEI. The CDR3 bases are TGTGCCAGCAAGCCGGACATCTATAGCAATCAGCCCCAGCATTTT. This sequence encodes CASKPDIYSNQPQHF.

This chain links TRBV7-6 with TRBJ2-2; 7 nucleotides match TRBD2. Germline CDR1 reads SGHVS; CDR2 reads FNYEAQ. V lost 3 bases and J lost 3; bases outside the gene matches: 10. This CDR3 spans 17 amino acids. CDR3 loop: CASSLGEGTFYTGELFF. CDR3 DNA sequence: TGTGCCAGCAGCTTGGGGGAGGGGACTTTCTACACCGGGGAGCTGTTTTTT.

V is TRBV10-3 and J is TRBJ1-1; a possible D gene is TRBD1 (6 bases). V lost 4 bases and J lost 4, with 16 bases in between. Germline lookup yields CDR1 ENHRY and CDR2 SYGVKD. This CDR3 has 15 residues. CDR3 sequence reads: CAISGINTQGTEAFF. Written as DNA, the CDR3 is TGTGCCATCAGTGGGATAAATACACAGGGCACTGAAGCTTTCTTT.

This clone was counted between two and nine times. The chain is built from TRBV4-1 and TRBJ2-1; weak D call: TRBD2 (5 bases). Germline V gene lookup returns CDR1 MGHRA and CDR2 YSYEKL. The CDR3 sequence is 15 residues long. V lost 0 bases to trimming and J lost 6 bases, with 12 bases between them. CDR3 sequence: CASSQEGLAANEQFF. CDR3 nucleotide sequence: TGCGCCAGCAGCCAAGAGGGCCTAGCAGCCAATGAGCAGTTCTTC.

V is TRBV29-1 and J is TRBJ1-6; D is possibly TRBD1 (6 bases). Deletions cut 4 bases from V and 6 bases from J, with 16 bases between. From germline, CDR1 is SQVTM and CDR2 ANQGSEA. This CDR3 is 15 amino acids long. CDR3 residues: CSVAPLQGVNSPLHF. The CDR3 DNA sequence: TGCAGCGTTGCCCCGCTACAGGGAGTTAATTCACCCCTCCACTTT.

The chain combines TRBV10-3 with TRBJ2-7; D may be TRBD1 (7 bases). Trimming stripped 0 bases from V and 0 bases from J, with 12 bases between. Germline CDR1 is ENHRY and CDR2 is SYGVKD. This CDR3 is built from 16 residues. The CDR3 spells CAISESGGQSSYEQYF. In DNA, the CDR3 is TGTGCCATCAGTGAGTCGGGGGGACAGAGCTCCTACGAGCAGTACTTC.

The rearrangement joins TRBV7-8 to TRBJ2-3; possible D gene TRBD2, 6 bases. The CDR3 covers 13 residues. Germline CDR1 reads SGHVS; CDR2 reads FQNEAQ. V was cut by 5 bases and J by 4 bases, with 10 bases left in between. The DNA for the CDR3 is TGTGCCAGCAGCCACCCTAGCGCAGATACGCAGTATTTT. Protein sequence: CASSHPSADTQYF.

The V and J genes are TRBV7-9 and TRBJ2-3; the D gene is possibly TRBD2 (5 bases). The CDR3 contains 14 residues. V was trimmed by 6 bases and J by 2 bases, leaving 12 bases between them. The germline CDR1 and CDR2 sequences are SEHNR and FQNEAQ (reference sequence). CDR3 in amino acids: CASRELGNTDTQYF. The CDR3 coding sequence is TGTGCCAGCAGAGAACTAGGAAACACAGATACGCAGTATTTT.

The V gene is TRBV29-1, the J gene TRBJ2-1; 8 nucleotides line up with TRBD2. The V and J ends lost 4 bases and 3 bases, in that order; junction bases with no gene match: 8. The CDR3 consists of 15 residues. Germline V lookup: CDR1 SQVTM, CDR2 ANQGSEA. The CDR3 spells CSVGPPAGVYNEQFF. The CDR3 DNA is TGCAGCGTTGGGCCGCCAGCGGGGGTCTACAATGAGCAGTTCTTC.

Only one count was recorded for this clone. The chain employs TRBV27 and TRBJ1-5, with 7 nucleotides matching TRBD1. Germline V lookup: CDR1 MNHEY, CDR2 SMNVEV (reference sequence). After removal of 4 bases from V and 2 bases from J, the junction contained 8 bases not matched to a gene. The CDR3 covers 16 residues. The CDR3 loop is CASSSRQGIGNQPQHF. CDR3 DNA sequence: TGTGCCAGCAGTTCAAGACAGGGTATTGGCAATCAGCCCCAGCATTTT.

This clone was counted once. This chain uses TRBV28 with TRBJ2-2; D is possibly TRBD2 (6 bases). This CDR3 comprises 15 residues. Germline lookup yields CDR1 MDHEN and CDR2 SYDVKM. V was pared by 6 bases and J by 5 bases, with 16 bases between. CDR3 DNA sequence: TGTGCCAGCAGCTACATCCGGAGGGCTACCGGGGAGCTGTTTTTT. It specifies CASSYIRRATGELFF.

CDR3 residues: CASRDSGNTDTQYF. The CDR3 DNA is TGTGCCAGCCGCGATAGCGGGAACACAGATACGCAGTATTTT. The V call is TRBV6-6, the J call TRBJ2-3; TRBD2 agrees at 8 bases. V shed 8 bases, J shed 2 bases, and the junction held 6 bases outside the gene matches. Germline V CDR1 and CDR2: MNHNY, SVGAGI (reference sequence). The CDR3 contains 14 residues.

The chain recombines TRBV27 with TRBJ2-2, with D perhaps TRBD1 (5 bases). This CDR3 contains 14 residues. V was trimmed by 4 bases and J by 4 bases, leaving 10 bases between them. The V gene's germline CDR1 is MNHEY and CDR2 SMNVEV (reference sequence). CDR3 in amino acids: CASSSGSGTGELFF. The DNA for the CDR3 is TGTGCCAGCAGTTCAGGGTCCGGCACCGGGGAGCTGTTTTTT.

The CDR3 DNA follows: TGCGCCAGCAGCCGCCAGACAGGGAAAACTTACGAGCAGTACTTC. It yields the protein CASSRQTGKTYEQYF. The genes are TRBV4-1 and TRBJ2-5, with 7 bases matching TRBD1. The J call may be wrong; the DNA end is better matched by TRBJ2-7. Per the germline V gene, CDR1 is MGHRA and CDR2 is YSYEKL. The CDR3 has 15 amino acids.

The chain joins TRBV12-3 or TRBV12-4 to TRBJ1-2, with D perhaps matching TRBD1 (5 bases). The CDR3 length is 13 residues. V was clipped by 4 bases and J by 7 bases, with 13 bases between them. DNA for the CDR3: TGTGCCAGCAGTTGGGGCAGGGAAAGTGGCTACACCTTC. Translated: CASSWGRESGYTF.

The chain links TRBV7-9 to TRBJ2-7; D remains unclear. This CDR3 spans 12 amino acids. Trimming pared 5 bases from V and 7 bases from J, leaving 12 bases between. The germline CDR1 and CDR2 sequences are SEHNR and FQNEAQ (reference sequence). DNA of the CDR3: TGTGCCAGCAGCGACAAACATGGAGAGCAGTACTTC. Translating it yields CASSDKHGEQYF. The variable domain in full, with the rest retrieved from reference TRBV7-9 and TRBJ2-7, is DTGVSQNPRHKITKRGQNVTFRCDPISEHNRLYWYRQTLGQGPEFLTYFQNEAQLEKSRLLSDRFSAERPKGSFSTLEIQRTEQGDSAMYLCASSDKHGEQYFGPGTRLTVT.

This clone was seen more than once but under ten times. Written as DNA, the CDR3 is TGTGCCAGCTCACAAGACAGGAACTATGGCTACACCTTC. Protein product: CASSQDRNYGYTF. V and J are TRBV18 and TRBJ1-2; D possibly corresponds to TRBD1 (6 bases). CDR3 length: 13 amino acids. The V end was cut by 4 bases, the J end by 2 bases, with 8 bases between. Looked up from germline, CDR1 is KGHSH and CDR2 is LQKENI.

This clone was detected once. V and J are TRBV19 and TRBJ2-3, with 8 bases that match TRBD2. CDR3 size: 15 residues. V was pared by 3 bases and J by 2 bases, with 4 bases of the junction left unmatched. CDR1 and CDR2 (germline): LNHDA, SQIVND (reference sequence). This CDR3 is CASSIGGGHTDTQYF. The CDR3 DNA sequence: TGTGCCAGTAGTATCGGCGGGGGGCACACAGATACGCAGTATTTT.

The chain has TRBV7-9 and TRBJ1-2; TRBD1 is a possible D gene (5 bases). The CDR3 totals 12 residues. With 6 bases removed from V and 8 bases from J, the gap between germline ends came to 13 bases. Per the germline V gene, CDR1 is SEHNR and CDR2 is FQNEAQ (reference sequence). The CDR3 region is CASSNGAWGYTF. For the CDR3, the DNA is TGTGCCAGCAGTAATGGGGCTTGGGGCTACACCTTC.

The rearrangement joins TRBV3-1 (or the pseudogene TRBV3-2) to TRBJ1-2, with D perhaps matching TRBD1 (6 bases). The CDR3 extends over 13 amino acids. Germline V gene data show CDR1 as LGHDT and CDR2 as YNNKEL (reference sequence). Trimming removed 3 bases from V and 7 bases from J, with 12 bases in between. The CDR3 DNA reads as TGTGCCAGCAGCCAGGAACAGGGCTCTGGCTACACCTTC. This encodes CASSQEQGSGYTF.

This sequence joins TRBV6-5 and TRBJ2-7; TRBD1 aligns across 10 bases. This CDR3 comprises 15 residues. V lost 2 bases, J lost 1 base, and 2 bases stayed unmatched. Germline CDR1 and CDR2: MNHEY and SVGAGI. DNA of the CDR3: TGTGCCAGCAGTTACGGGACAGGGGCTTCCTACGAGCAGTACTTC. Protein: CASSYGTGASYEQYF.

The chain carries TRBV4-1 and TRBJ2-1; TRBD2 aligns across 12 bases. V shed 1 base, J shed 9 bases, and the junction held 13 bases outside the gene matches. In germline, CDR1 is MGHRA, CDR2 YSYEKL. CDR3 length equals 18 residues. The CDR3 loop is CASSQVTSGSPGRAEQFF. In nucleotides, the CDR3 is TGCGCCAGCAGCCAAGTGACTAGCGGGAGCCCTGGGAGGGCTGAGCAGTTCTTC.

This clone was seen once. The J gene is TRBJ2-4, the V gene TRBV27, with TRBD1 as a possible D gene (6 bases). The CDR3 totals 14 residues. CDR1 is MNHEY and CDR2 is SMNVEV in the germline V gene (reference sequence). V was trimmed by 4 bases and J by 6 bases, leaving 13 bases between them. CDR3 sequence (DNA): TGTGCCAGCAGTTCGGTCTTACAGGGAAACATTCAGTACTTC. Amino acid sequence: CASSSVLQGNIQYF.

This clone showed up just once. The DNA of the CDR3 is TGTGCCAGCAGTGACCGAATCAAGCGGGGGGGCTCCTACGAGCAGTACTTC. Protein: CASSDRIKRGGSYEQYF. The V and J genes are TRBV6-1 and TRBJ2-7; 10 nucleotides line up with TRBD2. The CDR3 runs 17 residues. CDR1 MNHNS and CDR2 SASEGT come from the germline V gene. With V trimmed by 3 bases and J by 0 bases, 8 bases remained unmatched.

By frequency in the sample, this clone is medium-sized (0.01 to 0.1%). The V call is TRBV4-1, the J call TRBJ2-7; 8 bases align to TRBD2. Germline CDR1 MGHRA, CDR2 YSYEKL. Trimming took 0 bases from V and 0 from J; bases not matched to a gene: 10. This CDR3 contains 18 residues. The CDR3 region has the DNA TGCGCCAGCAGCCAAGAGGGGGCCTCCGGGACTAGCTCCTACGAGCAGTACTTC. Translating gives CASSQEGASGTSSYEQYF.

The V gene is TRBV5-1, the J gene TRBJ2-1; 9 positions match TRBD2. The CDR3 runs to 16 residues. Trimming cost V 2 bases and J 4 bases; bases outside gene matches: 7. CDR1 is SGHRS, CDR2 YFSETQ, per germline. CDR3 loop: CASSFWAGGPYNEQFF. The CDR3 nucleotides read TGCGCCAGCAGCTTTTGGGCGGGAGGGCCATACAATGAGCAGTTCTTC.

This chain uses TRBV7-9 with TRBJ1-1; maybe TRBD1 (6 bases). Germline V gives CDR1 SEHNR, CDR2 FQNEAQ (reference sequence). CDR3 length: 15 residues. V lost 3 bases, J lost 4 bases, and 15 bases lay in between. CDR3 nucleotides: TGTGCCAGCAGCTTTCAGGTCAGGGGTGCCACTGAAGCTTTCTTT. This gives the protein CASSFQVRGATEAFF.

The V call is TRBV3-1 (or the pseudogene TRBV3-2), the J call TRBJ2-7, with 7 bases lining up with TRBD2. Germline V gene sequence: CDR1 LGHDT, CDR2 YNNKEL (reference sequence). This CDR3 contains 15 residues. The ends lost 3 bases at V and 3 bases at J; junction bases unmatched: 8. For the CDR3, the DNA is TGTGCCAGCAGCCACGGCGGGAGACAGATCTACGAGCAGTACTTC. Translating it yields CASSHGGRQIYEQYF.

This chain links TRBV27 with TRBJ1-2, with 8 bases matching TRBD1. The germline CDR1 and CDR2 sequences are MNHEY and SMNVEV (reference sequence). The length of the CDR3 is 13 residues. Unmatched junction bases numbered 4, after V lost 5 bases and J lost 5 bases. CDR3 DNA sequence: TGTGCCAGCAGTCCCGGGACAGGATATGGCTACACCTTC. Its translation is CASSPGTGYGYTF.

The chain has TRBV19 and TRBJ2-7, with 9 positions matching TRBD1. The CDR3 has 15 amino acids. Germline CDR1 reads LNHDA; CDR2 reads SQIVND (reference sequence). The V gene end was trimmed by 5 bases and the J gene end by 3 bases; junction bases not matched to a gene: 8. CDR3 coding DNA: TGTGCCAGTAGTGTTAACAGGGGGCTCATCTACGAGCAGTACTTC. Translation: CASSVNRGLIYEQYF.

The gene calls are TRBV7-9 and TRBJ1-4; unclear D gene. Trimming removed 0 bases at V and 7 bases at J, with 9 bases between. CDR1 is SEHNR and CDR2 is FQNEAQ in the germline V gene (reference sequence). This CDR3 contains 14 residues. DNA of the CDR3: TGTGCCAGCAGCTTAGCCCACCGGGGTGAAAAACTGTTTTTT. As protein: CASSLAHRGEKLFF.